The next 10 T cell receptor beta chains were all read from a single sample in a study of T cell responses to AZD1222 COVID-19 vaccine. Assay used: immunoSEQ multiplex PCR; TCRdb lists only in-frame clones, some missing. The sample contains 110,000 to 150,000 clones, around 85% of which appear only once. The starting material was peripheral blood, obtained on day 0 of AZD1222 vaccination. These receptors were collected from an adult in good health.

The chain combines TRBV5-4 with TRBJ1-6, with D perhaps matching TRBD1 (6 bases). This CDR3 contains 16 residues. The V end lost 4 bases, the J end lost 10 bases, and 21 bases lay between the germline ends. The germline V gene encodes CDR1 SGHNT and CDR2 YYREEE (reference sequence). CDR3 in amino acids: CASSPGSRQVGSPLHF. The CDR3 DNA reads as TGTGCCAGCAGCCCGGGTTCGCGACAGGTTGGATCACCCCTCCACTTT.

The rearrangement joins TRBV5-1 to TRBJ2-3; no definite D call. In germline, CDR1 is SGHRS, CDR2 YFSETQ. The CDR3 runs 13 residues. Trimming shortened V by 1 base and J by 5 bases, and 8 bases separated the two germline ends. This CDR3 is CASSLMIGDTQYF. CDR3 nucleotides: TGCGCCAGCAGCTTGATGATCGGAGATACGCAGTATTTT. Variable domain in full (rest from reference TRBV5-1 and TRBJ2-3): KAGVTQTPRYLIKTRGQQVTLSCSPISGHRSVSWYQQTPGQGLQFLFEYFSETQRNKGNFPGRFSGRQFSNSRSEMNVSTLELGDSALYLCASSLMIGDTQYFGPGTRLTVL.

The chain couples TRBV28 to TRBJ1-1, with TRBD1 as a possible D gene (5 bases). V was trimmed by 7 bases and J by 9 bases, leaving 21 bases between them. Germline V gene data show CDR1 as MDHEN and CDR2 as SYDVKM. The CDR3 is 14 residues long. The CDR3 sequence: CASTPEGNAVQAFF. CDR3 nucleotides: TGTGCCAGCACCCCTGAGGGGAATGCCGTCCAAGCTTTCTTT.

The CDR3 nucleotides read TGCGCCAGCAGTGACTCGTTCCGGGCCGACAATGAGCAGTTCTTC. Protein sequence: CASSDSFRADNEQFF. V usage is TRBV10-2 and J usage is TRBJ2-1; D is ambiguous. This CDR3 comprises 15 residues. Trimming stripped 3 bases from V and 5 bases from J, with 14 bases between. In germline, CDR1 is WSHSY, CDR2 SAAADI.

The chain uses TRBV10-3 and TRBJ2-6, with D perhaps TRBD1 (6 bases). The CDR3 loop spans 20 amino acids. The germline CDR1 and CDR2 sequences are ENHRY and SYGVKD. V was shortened by 3 bases and J by 0 bases, with 21 bases between the two germline ends. CDR3 region: CAISEWGRGLTVSGANVLTF. The CDR3 DNA reads as TGTGCCATCAGTGAATGGGGCAGGGGCCTCACAGTCTCTGGGGCCAACGTCCTGACTTTC.

The chain uses TRBV19 and TRBJ1-4, with D unclear. Trimming shortened V by 3 bases and J by 8 bases, and 4 bases separated the two germline ends. The CDR3 is 11 amino acids. The germline gives CDR1 LNHDA, CDR2 SQIVND (reference sequence). CDR3 sequence: CASSIGEKLFF. Here the CDR3 DNA reads TGTGCCAGTAGTATTGGCGAAAAACTGTTTTTT.

The rearrangement links TRBV9 to TRBJ2-1, with D tentatively TRBD1 or TRBD2 (5 bases each). V lost 0 bases and J lost 4, with 11 bases in between. Germline V CDR1 and CDR2: SGDLS, YYNGEE. This CDR3 has 15 residues. The CDR3 DNA sequence: TGTGCCAGCAGCGTAGCAGGGACCCAGTACAATGAGCAGTTCTTC. It codes for CASSVAGTQYNEQFF.

J is TRBJ1-4 and V is TRBV29-1; D ambiguous. V lost 4 bases and J 3 bases, leaving 18 bases between the germline ends. This CDR3 spans 16 amino acids. Per germline, CDR1 SQVTM and CDR2 ANQGSEA. This CDR3 is CSVVGVGKKANEKLFF. For the CDR3, the DNA is TGCAGCGTTGTCGGAGTGGGTAAAAAGGCTAATGAAAAACTGTTTTTT.

The rearrangement links TRBV19 to TRBJ1-2, with a tentative D call TRBD1 (5 bases). V lost 6 bases and J lost 2, with 19 bases in between. Germline V gives CDR1 LNHDA, CDR2 SQIVND (reference sequence). This CDR3 contains 16 residues. The CDR3, as DNA: TGTGCCAGTAGCAACGGGGCCAGGGTGAGGAACTATGGCTACACCTTC. It translates to CASSNGARVRNYGYTF.

The chain employs TRBV14 and TRBJ1-3, with a possible D match to TRBD1 (5 bases). This CDR3 has 14 amino acids. V dropped 1 base and J dropped 6 bases, with 10 bases sitting between them. Germline V gene lookup returns CDR1 SGHDN and CDR2 FVKESK. The CDR3 DNA reads as TGTGCCAGCAGCCAAGCAGGGTCAGAAAACACCATATATTTT. Translating it yields CASSQAGSENTIYF.